Below, 11 T cell receptor beta chains from the same sample are listed, as sequenced in a study of lymphopenia after photon versus proton radiotherapy. TCRdb keeps only in-frame clones here, not all; method: immunoSEQ multiplex PCR. The data show about 30,000 clones, about 87% seen once. The sequencing here drew on peripheral blood, taken from a patient treated with proton-based radiotherapy. All receptors derive from a woman aged 55-69 years with cholangiocarcinoma. Some clones in this sample may be carry-over from other donors' samples.

The V call is TRBV18, the J call TRBJ1-2; the match to TRBD1 covers 10 bases. Germline CDR1 and CDR2: KGHSH and LQKENI. The V and J ends lost 2 bases and 4 bases, in that order; junction bases with no gene match: 10. CDR3 size: 17 residues. DNA of the CDR3: TGTGCCAGCTCACCATCGACAGGGGGCCTGCCCGTCTATGGCTACACCTTC. Its protein product is CASSPSTGGLPVYGYTF.

In its sample, this clone is medium-sized (0.01 to 0.1%). This chain joins TRBV7-9 and TRBJ2-7; 7 bases map to TRBD2. Trimming cost V 6 bases and J 6 bases; bases outside gene matches: 8. The CDR3 has 13 residues. From germline, CDR1 is SEHNR and CDR2 FQNEAQ (reference sequence). As DNA, the CDR3 is TGTGCCAGCAGTAAGCGGGATGGGGTCGAGCAGTACTTC. This codes for CASSKRDGVEQYF.

The chain carries TRBV6-5 and TRBJ2-5; D might be TRBD1 or TRBD2, each matching 6 bases. The CDR3 spans 14 residues. Germline loops: CDR1 MNHEY, CDR2 SVGAGI. The ends were cut back, 6 bases at V and 4 bases at J, with 15 bases in the middle. Here the CDR3 DNA reads TGTGCCAGCAGCACCTGGGGGGCCTCAGAGACCCAGTACTTC. This gives the protein CASSTWGASETQYF.

The chain is built from TRBV2 and TRBJ2-1; 9 bases fit TRBD2. The CDR3 totals 13 residues. Per germline, CDR1 SNHLY and CDR2 FYNNEI. Trimming cost V 8 bases and J 8 bases; bases outside gene matches: 7. In nucleotides, the CDR3 is TGTGCCAGCCGTAGGGAGCGGGAGGATGAGCAGTTCTTC. This sequence encodes CASRREREDEQFF.

V and J are TRBV19 and TRBJ1-3, with no clear D. V lost 1 base, J lost 4 bases, and 11 bases lay in between. This CDR3 contains 15 residues. CDR1 LNHDA and CDR2 SQIVND come from the germline V gene (reference sequence). CDR3 region: CASSIGQFGGNTIYF. DNA of the CDR3: TGTGCCAGTAGTATAGGCCAGTTCGGAGGAAACACCATATATTTT.

Remarks on this clone: Additional DNA sequences in this sample encode the identical CDR3. This rearrangement joins TRBV10-1 to TRBJ2-3; D tentatively reads TRBD1 or TRBD2 (5 bases each). The CDR3 has 16 residues. With 0 bases removed from V and 0 bases from J, the gap between germline ends came to 10 bases. CDR1 and CDR2 (germline): WNHNN, SYGVQD (reference sequence). In DNA, the CDR3 is TGCGCCAGCAGTGAGTCCTGGGGGTCTAGCACAGATACGCAGTATTTT. Translating gives CASSESWGSSTDTQYF.

V and J are TRBV7-3 and TRBJ1-5; D not resolved. CDR3 size: 13 residues. The germline CDR1 and CDR2 sequences are SGHTA and FQGTGA. Trimming removed 4 bases at V and 3 bases at J, with 7 bases between. CDR3 region: CASSSGPNQPQHF. In DNA, the CDR3 is TGTGCCAGCAGCTCGGGCCCCAATCAGCCCCAGCATTTT.

This sequence joins TRBV29-1 and TRBJ1-4, with D maybe TRBD1 (6 bases). Germline lookup yields CDR1 SQVTM and CDR2 ANQGSEA. V shed 4 bases and J shed 7 bases, with 16 bases lying between them. This CDR3 is 14 amino acids long. CDR3 loop: CSVGGGQGFEKLFF. Written as DNA, the CDR3 is TGCAGCGTTGGAGGGGGTCAGGGGTTTGAAAAACTGTTTTTT.

The chain couples TRBV5-1 to TRBJ1-1, with TRBD1 as a possible D gene (5 bases). Germline assignment: CDR1 SGHRS and CDR2 YFSETQ. The length of the CDR3 is 13 residues. V was pared by 4 bases and J by 1 base, with 8 bases between. CDR3 loop: CASSGHRNTEAFF. Here the CDR3 DNA reads TGCGCCAGCAGCGGACACCGGAACACTGAAGCTTTCTTT.

Concerning this clone: Mismatch with germline at one junction end may stem from a read error. The genes are TRBV5-1 and TRBJ2-3, with D perhaps matching TRBD2 (5 bases). Germline CDR1 reads SGHRS; CDR2 reads YFSETQ. The CDR3 has 15 amino acids. CDR3 in DNA: TGCGCCAGCAGCCTGTCTAGCCCACCCGCAGATACGCCGTATTTT. Translated: CASSLSSPPADTPYF.

This clone occurred once. The gene calls are TRBV4-1 and TRBJ1-3; no definite D call. Germline CDR1 MGHRA, CDR2 YSYEKL. The germline V and J ends were trimmed by 0 bases and 1 base, with 4 bases remaining between them. This CDR3 has 14 residues. Written as DNA, the CDR3 is TGCGCCAGCAGCCAAGAACCGTCTGGAAACACCATATATTTT. This sequence encodes CASSQEPSGNTIYF.